Given below is one TCR beta chain in context. This clone has a single count. This clone's antigen is unknown. Base qualities are not at hand, and no much larger clone is one base apart. The meaning of the sample's time point label: resected brain tissue, or blood drawn just prior to surgery. Surgery cases with the highest brain T cell transcript signatures were selected for TCR beta chain sequencing of brain tissue and, where available, blood. Patients had been treated with at least one anti-epileptic drug before surgery. TCR-sequenced patients were children with drug-resistant epilepsy due to tuberous sclerosis complex, focal cortical dysplasia, Rasmussen encephalitis or hemimegalencephaly. Blood was drawn right before the epilepsy surgery. Bulk genomic DNA was extracted from unsorted brain tissue and whole blood with the Monarch genomic DNA purification kit. These data belong to a study of brain T cells in children with intractable seizures (dated by TCRdb to about 2021). Concerning the study at large: A NanoString immunology panel was first used to screen resected brain tissue from about 53 pediatric epilepsy surgery cases for immune gene transcripts. Among the approximately 12 selected surgery cases, eight also had pre-surgery blood sequenced, leaving four with brain tissue only.

From the cysteine up to the phenylalanine, the CDR3 has a length of 13 residues. Only CDR3 DNA remains: 39 bases, in frame from the first base. Relative to germline, V is 6 bases shorter and J is 1 base shorter, with 9 bases between their ends. The germline V gene sets CDR1 to ENHRY and CDR2 to SYGVKD. Results and caveats for the whole study, not just this receptor: Because sequencing depth was different between pre-surgery and post-surgery blood, clones absent from the pre-surgery sample may reflect undersampling. The patients' HCMV serostatus was not known, and viral specificity was inferred solely from CDR3 sequence similarity.

The immunoSEQ assay was applied to genomic DNA to generate the TCR beta chain sequences. The original pipeline was this. CDR3 sequences that did not begin with the conserved framework cysteine at position 104 were removed by hand. To get clonality, the normalized Shannon's Diversity Index was subtracted from one, giving values from 0 (maximal diversity) to 1 (oligoclonal). To check whether a given CDR3 had different frequencies in two samples, for example brain versus blood, chi-squared comparison-of-proportions tests were used. Public clonotypes were identified by searching immuneACCESS, and similarity to known antiviral clonotypes was assessed with the VDJdb browser. TCRdb took over this immuneACCESS table, retaining in-frame rearrangements with V and J assigned. Such tables are incomplete; in checked studies, under half of the missing clones stem from an unresolved V gene, and the remainder is unexplained. D and trimming come from the DNA, and the V and J calls and clone size come from that table. The sample table contains roughly 23,000 clones; only one count was recorded for roughly 94% of them. Under 6.5% of the sample rests with the top ten.

The V and J genes are TRBV10-3 and TRBJ1-2, with the D gene call left open. The TCR comes from a boy younger than 18 with focal cortical dysplasia and intractable seizures. Here the sequenced sample was peripheral blood, taken at surgery. The base sequence is TGTGCCATCAGCCCTACAGATAACTATGGCTACACCTTC. It codes for CAISPTDNYGYTF.